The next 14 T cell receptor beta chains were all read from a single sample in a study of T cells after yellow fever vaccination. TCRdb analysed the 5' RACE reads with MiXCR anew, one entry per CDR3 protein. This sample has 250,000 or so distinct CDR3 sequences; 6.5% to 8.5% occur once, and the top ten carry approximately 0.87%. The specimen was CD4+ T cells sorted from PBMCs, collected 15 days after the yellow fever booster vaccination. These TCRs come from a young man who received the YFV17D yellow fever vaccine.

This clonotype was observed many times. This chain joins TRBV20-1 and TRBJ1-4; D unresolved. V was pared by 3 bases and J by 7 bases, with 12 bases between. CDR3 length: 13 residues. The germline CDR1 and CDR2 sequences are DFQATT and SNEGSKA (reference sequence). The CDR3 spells CSARSDGREKLFF. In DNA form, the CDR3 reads TGCAGTGCTAGGTCTGATGGACGTGAAAAACTGTTTTTT.

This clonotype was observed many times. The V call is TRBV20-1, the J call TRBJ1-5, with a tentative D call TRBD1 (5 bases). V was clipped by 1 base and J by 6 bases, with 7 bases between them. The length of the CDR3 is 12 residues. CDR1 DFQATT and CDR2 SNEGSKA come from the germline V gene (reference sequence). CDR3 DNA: TGCAGTGCTAGAGTAGGGGCTCAGCCCCAGCATTTT. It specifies CSARVGAQPQHF.

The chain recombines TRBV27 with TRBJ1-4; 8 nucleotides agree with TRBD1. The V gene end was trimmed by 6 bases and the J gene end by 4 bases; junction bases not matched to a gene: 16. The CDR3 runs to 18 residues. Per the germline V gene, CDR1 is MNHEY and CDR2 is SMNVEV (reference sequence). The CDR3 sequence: CASRPLIDRGGFNEKLFF. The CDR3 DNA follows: TGTGCCAGCAGGCCCTTAATTGACAGGGGCGGTTTTAATGAAAAACTGTTTTTT.

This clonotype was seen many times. As DNA, the CDR3 is TGCGCCAGCAGCTTGCCACCTACCGGGGAGCTGTTTTTT. Amino acids: CASSLPPTGELFF. V and J are TRBV5-1 and TRBJ2-2; no firm D call. The germline CDR1 and CDR2 sequences are SGHRS and YFSETQ. V shed 1 base and J shed 5 bases, with 6 bases lying between them. CDR3 length: 13 residues.

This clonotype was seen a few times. The CDR3 sequence is CASSLKRDRNEQFF. In DNA, the CDR3 is TGTGCCAGCAGCTTGAAGCGGGATAGGAATGAGCAGTTCTTC. The chain employs TRBV11-2 and TRBJ2-1; 7 positions match TRBD2. Trimming took 3 bases from V and 7 from J; bases not matched to a gene: 6. Looked up from germline, CDR1 is SGHAT and CDR2 is FQNNGV. The CDR3 is 14 amino acids.

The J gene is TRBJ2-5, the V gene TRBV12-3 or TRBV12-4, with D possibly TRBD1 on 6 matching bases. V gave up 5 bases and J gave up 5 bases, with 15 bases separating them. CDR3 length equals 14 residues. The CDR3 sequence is CASSATHGGETQYF. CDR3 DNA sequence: TGTGCCAGCAGTGCGACACATGGGGGCGAGACCCAGTACTTC.

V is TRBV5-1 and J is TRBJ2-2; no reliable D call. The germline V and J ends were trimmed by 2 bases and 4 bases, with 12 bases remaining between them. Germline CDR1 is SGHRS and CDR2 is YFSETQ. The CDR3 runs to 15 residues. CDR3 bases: TGCGCCAGCAGCTTAGACATCCATTCCACCGGGGAGCTGTTTTTT. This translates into CASSLDIHSTGELFF.

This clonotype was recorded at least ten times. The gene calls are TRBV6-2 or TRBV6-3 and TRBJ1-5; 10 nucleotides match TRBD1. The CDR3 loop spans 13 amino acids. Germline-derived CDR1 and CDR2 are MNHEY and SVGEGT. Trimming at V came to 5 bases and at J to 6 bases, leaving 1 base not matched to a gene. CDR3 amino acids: CASSDRGLQPQHF. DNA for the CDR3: TGTGCCAGCAGTGACAGGGGGCTTCAGCCCCAGCATTTT.

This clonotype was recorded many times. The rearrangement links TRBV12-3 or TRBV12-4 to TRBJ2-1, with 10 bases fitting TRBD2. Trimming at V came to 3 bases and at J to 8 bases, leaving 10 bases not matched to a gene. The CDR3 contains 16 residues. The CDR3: CASSFWLAGAVDEQFF. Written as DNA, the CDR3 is TGTGCCAGCAGTTTTTGGCTAGCGGGAGCGGTCGATGAGCAGTTCTTC.

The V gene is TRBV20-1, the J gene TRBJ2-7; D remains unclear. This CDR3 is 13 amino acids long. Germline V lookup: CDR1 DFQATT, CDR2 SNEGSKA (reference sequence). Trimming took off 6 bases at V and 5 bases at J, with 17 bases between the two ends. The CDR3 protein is CSAQGRTPNEQYF. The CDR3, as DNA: TGCAGTGCCCAAGGCCGGACCCCCAACGAGCAGTACTTC.

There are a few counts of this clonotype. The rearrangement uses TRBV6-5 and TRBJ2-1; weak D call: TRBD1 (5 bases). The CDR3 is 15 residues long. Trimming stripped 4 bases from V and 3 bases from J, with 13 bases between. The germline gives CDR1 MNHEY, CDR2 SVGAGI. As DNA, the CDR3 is TGTGCCAGCAGTTTCCGAGACAGATACTACAATGAGCAGTTCTTC. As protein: CASSFRDRYYNEQFF.

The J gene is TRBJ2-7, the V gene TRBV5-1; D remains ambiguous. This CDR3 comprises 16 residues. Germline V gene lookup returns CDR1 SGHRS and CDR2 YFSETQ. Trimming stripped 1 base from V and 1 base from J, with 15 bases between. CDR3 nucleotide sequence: TGCGCCAGCAGCTTGATGTCGAGGCGGCAATCCTACGAGCAGTACTTC. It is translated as CASSLMSRRQSYEQYF.

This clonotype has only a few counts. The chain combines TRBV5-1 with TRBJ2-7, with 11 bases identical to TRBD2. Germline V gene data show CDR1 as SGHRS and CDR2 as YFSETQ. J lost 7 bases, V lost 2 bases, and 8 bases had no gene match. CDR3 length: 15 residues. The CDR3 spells CASSLTSGSSNEQYF. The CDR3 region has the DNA TGCGCCAGCAGCTTAACTAGCGGGAGTTCTAATGAGCAGTACTTC.

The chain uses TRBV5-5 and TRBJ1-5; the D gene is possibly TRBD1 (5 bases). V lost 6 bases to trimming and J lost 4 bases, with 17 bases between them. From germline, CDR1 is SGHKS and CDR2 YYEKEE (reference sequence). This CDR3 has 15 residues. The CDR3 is CASTPHGTVNQPQHF. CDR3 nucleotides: TGTGCCAGCACCCCCCACGGGACGGTTAATCAGCCCCAGCATTTT.